This T cell receptor beta chain was observed in a study of blood T cell repertoires in COVID-19. Some clones are missing from TCRdb's copy, which holds only in-frame ones; the method was immunoSEQ multiplex PCR. Among around 80,000 clones listed, around 80% were seen once. The CDR3 has 16 residues. Germline loops: CDR1 KGHDR, CDR2 SFDVKD. The trim removed 4 bases at V and 6 bases at J, leaving 8 bases unmatched. The chain has TRBV24-1 and TRBJ2-1; 10 bases line up with TRBD1. Sequenced material: peripheral blood. The clonotype originates from a man aged 45-65 years with COVID-19, enrolled during active disease. CDR3 sequence: CATSEPGTGVRNEQFF. The CDR3 DNA reads as TGTGCCACCAGTGAGCCCGGGACAGGGGTACGCAATGAGCAGTTCTTC.